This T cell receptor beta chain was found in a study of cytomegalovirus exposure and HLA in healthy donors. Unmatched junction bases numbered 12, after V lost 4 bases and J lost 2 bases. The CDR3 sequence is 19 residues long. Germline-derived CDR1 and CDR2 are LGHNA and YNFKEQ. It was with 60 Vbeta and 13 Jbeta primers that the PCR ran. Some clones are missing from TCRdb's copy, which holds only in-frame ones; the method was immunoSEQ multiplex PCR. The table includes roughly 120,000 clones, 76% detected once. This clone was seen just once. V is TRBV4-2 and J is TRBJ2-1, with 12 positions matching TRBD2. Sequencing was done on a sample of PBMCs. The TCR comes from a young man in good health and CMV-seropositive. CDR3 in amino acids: CASSPTLAGGPLTYNEQFF. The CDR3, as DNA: TGTGCCAGCAGCCCTACGCTAGCGGGGGGGCCCCTCACCTACAATGAGCAGTTCTTC.